This TCR beta chain was found in a study of blood T cell repertoires in COVID-19. Study-level background: Specimens from acute and convalescent COVID-19 originated in the United States, Italy and Spain. Nucleic acid was either cDNA or gDNA, and it came from T cells, B-cell-depleted T cells, or PBMCs.

How the authors handled the data: Reference gene primer amplification gave estimated nucleated cell counts. Clones were sequenced by immunoSEQ multiplex PCR, and TCRdb holds only the in-frame ones, with some missing. The DNA gave D and trimming, while V, J and clone size come from that table. The repertoire holds over 45,000 clones, with 91% as singletons. The CDR3 loop spans 14 amino acids. Trimming removed 5 bases from V and 8 bases from J; junction bases left unmatched: 8. Germline CDR1 is SGHDT and CDR2 is YYEEEE. V and J are TRBV5-6 and TRBJ2-1; 9 nucleotides align to TRBD2. Sequencing input: peripheral blood. This receptor was obtained from a woman in her fifties or sixties with active or convalescent COVID-19. CDR3 sequence reads: CASRPLAGKDEQFF. Written as DNA, the CDR3 is TGTGCCAGCAGACCGCTAGCGGGAAAAGATGAGCAGTTCTTC.